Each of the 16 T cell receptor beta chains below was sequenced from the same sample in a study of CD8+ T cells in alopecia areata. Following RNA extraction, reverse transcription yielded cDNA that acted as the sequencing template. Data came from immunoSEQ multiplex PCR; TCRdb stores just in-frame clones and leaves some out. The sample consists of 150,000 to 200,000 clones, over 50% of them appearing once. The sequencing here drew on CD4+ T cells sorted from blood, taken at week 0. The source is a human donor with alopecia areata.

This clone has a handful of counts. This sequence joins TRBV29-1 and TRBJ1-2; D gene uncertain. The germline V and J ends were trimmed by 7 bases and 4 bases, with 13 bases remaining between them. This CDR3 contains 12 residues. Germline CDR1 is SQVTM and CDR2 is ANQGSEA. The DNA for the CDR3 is TGCAGCGCTCGTGCCCTCCTCTATGGCTACACCTTC. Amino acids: CSARALLYGYTF.

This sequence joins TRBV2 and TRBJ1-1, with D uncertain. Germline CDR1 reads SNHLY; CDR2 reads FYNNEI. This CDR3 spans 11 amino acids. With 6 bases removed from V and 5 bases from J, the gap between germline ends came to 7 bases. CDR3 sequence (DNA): TGTGCCAGCAGGGATGTGACTGAAGCTTTCTTT. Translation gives CASRDVTEAFF.

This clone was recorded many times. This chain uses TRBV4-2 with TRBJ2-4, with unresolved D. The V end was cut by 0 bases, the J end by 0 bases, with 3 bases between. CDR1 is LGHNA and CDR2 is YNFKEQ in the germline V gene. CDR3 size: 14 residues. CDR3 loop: CASSQDAAKNIQYF. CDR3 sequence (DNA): TGTGCCAGCAGCCAAGATGCAGCCAAAAACATTCAGTACTTC.

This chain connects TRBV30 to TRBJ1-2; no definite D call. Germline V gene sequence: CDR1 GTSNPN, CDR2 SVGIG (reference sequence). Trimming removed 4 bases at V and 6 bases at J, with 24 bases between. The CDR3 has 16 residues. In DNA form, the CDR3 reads TGTGCCTGGACCGCATCCCGGGCCCTGGAGATGGATGGCTACACCTTC. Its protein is CAWTASRALEMDGYTF.

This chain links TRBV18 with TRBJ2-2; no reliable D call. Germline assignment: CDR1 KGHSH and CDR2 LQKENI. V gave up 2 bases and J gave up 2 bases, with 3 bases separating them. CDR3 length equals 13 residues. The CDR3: CASSPSNTGELFF. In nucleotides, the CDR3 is TGTGCCAGCTCACCAAGCAACACCGGGGAGCTGTTTTTT.

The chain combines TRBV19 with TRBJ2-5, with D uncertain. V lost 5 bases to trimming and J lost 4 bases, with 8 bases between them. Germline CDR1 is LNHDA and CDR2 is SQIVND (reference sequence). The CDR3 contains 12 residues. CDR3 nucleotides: TGTGCCAGTAGTCGGTCGGGAGAGACCCAGTACTTC. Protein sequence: CASSRSGETQYF.

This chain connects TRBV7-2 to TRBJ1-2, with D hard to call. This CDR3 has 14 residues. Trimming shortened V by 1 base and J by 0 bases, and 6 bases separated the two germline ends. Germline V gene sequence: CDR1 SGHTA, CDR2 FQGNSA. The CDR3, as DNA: TGTGCCAGCAGCTTAGGCTCTTCTAACTATGGCTACACCTTC. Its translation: CASSLGSSNYGYTF.

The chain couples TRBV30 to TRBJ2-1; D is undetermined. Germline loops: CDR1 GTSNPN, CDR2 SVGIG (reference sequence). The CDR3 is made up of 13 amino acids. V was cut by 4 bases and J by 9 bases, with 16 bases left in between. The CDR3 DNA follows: TGTGCCTGGACCCCCGGCCCGATCACTGAGCAGTTCTTC. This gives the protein CAWTPGPITEQFF.

The CDR3 here is CASSLLWNTEAFF. CDR3 DNA: TGTGCCAGCAGCTTGCTCTGGAACACTGAAGCTTTCTTT. The V call is TRBV5-6, the J call TRBJ1-1; the D is unclear. The CDR3 is made up of 13 amino acids. Per the germline V gene, CDR1 is SGHDT and CDR2 is YYEEEE. The V gene lost 1 base and the J gene lost 1 base, with 5 bases spanning the gap. Full variable domain (rest looked up from reference TRBV5-6 and TRBJ1-1): DAGVTQSPTHLIKTRGQQVTLRCSPKSGHDTVSWYQQALGQGPQFIFQYYEEEERQRGNFPDRFSGHQFPNYSSELNVNALLLGDSALYLCASSLLWNTEAFFGQGTRLTVV.

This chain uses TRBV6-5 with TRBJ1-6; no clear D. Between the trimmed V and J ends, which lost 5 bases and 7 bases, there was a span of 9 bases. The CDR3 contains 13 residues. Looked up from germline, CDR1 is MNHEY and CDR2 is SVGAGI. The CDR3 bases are TGTGCCAGCAGTCCCAGCGACAATTCACCCCTCCACTTT. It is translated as CASSPSDNSPLHF.

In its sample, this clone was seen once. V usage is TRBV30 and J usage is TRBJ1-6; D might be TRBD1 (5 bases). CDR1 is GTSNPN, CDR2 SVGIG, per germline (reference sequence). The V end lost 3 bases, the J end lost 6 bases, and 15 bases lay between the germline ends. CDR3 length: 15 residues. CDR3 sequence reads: CAWRETDRSNSPLHF. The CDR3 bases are TGTGCCTGGAGGGAGACCGACAGAAGTAATTCACCCCTCCACTTT.

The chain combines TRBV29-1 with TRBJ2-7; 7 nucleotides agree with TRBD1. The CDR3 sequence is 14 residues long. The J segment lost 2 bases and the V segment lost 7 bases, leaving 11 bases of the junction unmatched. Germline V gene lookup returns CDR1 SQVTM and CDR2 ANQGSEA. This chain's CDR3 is CSAEGVDRAYEQYF. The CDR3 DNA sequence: TGCAGCGCTGAGGGGGTCGACAGGGCCTACGAGCAGTACTTC.

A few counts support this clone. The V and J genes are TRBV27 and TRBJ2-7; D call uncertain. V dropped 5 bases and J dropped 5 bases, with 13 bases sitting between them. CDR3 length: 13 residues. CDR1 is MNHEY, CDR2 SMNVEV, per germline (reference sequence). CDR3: CASSGRTSHEQYF. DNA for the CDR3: TGTGCCAGCAGTGGAAGAACCTCTCACGAGCAGTACTTC.

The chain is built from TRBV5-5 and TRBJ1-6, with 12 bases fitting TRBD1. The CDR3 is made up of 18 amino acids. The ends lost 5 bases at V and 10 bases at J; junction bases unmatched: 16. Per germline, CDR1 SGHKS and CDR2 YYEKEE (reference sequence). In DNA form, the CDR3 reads TGTGCCAGCAGTTTTTTTCCGGGACAGGGGGCGTCTGGATCACCCCTCCACTTT. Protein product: CASSFFPGQGASGSPLHF.

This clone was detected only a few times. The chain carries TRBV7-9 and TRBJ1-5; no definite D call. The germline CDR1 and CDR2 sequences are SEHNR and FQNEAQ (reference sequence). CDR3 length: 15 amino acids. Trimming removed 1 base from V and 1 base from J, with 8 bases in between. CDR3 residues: CASSLDGQSNQPQHF. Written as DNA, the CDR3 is TGTGCCAGCAGCTTAGATGGGCAGAGCAATCAGCCCCAGCATTTT. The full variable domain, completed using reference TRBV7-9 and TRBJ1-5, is DTGVSQNPRHKITKRGQNVTFRCDPISEHNRLYWYRQTLGQGPEFLTYFQNEAQLEKSRLLSDRFSAERPKGSFSTLEIQRTEQGDSAMYLCASSLDGQSNQPQHFGDGTRLSIL.

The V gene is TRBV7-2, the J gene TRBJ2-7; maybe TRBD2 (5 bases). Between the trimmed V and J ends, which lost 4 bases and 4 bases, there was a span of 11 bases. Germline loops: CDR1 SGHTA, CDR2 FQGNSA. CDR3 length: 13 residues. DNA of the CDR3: TGTGCCAGCAGCTGGCGGCGGGTTTACGAGCAGTACTTC. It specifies CASSWRRVYEQYF.